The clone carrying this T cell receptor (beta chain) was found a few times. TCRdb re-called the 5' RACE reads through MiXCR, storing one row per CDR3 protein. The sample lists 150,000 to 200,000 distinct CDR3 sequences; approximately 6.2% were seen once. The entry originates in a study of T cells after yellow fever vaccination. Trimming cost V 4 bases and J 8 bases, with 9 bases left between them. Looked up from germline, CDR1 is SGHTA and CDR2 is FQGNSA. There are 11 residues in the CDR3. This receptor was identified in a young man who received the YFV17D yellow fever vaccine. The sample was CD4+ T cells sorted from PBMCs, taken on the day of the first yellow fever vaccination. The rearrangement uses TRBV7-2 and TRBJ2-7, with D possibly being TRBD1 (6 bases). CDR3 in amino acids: CASSSGQKQYF. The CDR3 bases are TGTGCCAGCAGCTCCGGACAGAAGCAGTACTTC.